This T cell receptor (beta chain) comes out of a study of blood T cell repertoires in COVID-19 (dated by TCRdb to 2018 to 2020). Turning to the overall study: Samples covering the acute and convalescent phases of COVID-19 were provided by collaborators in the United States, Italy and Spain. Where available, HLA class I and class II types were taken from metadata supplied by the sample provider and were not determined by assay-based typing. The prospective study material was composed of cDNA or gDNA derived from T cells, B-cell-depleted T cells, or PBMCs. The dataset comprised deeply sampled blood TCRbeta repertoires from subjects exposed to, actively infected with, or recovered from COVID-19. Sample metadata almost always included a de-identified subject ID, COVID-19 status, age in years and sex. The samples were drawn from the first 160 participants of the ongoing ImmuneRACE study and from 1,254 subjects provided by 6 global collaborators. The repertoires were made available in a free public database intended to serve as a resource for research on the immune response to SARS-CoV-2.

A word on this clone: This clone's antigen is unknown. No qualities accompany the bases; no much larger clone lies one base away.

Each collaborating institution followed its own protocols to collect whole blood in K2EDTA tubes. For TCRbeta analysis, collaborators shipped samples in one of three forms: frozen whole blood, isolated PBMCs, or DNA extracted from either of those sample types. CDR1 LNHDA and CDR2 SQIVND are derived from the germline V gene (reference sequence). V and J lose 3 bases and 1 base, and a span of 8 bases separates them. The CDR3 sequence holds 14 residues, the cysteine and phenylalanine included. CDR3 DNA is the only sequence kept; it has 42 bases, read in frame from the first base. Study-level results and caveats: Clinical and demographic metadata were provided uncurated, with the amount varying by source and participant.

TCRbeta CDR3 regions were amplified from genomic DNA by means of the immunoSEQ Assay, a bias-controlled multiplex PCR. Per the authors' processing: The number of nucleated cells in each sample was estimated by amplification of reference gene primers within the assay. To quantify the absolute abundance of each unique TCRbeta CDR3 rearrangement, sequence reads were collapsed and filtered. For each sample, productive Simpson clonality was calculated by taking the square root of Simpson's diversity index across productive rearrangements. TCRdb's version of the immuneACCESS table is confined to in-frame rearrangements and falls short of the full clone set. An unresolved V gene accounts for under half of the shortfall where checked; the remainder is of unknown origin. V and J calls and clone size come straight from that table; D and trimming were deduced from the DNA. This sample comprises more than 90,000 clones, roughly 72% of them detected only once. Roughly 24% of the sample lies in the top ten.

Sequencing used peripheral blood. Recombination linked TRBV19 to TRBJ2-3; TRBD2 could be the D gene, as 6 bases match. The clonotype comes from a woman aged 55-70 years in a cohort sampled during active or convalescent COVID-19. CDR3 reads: CASSMGGGTDTQYF. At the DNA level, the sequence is TGTGCCAGTAGTATGGGGGGTGGCACAGATACGCAGTATTTT.